Presented here are 29 T cell receptor beta chains from one specimen sequenced in a study of cytomegalovirus exposure and HLA in healthy donors. In the PCR, 60 Vbeta and 13 Jbeta primers were used. Using immunoSEQ multiplex PCR, the repertoire was profiled, and TCRdb retains in-frame clones only, with some absent. Of 120,000 or so clones in the sample, roughly a tenth were seen once. The sample consisted of PBMCs. The source is a woman between 18 and 30 years old in good health and CMV-seropositive.

The V call is TRBV18, the J call TRBJ2-5, with a weak D call TRBD2 (6 bases). CDR1 and CDR2 from the germline V gene are KGHSH and LQKENI. Trimming removed 3 bases at V and 5 bases at J, with 13 bases between. There are 14 residues in the CDR3. CDR3 DNA: TGTGCCAGCTCACCGCCGGGAGTTGGTGAGACCCAGTACTTC. Encoded protein: CASSPPGVGETQYF. The full variable domain, its missing parts supplied by reference TRBV18 and TRBJ2-5, is NAGVMQNPRHLVRRRGQEARLRCSPMKGHSHVYWYRQLPEEGLKFMVYLQKENIIDESGMPKERFSAEFPKEGPSILRIQQVVRGDSAAYFCASSPPGVGETQYFGPGTRLLVL.

In its sample, this clone was seen a few times. The chain uses TRBV7-9 and TRBJ1-2; TRBD1 aligns across 9 bases. The CDR3 is 13 residues long. V lost 3 bases, J lost 6 bases, and 2 bases stayed unmatched. Per the germline V gene, CDR1 is SEHNR and CDR2 is FQNEAQ (reference sequence). For the CDR3, the DNA is TGTGCCAGCAGCTTGGGACAGGGTAATGGCTACACCTTC. Translated, it gives CASSLGQGNGYTF. The full variable domain, its missing parts supplied by reference TRBV7-9 and TRBJ1-2, is DTGVSQNPRHKITKRGQNVTFRCDPISEHNRLYWYRQTLGQGPEFLTYFQNEAQLEKSRLLSDRFSAERPKGSFSTLEIQRTEQGDSAMYLCASSLGQGNGYTFGSGTRLTVV.

V and J are TRBV7-9 and TRBJ2-7, with TRBD2 matching 8 bases. This CDR3 is built from 15 residues. Looked up from germline, CDR1 is SEHNR and CDR2 is FQNEAQ (reference sequence). The V gene end was trimmed by 4 bases and the J gene end by 2 bases; junction bases not matched to a gene: 7. The CDR3 here is CASSSGGGTTYEQYF. The CDR3 nucleotides read TGTGCCAGCAGCTCCGGGGGGGGGACGACCTACGAGCAGTACTTC.

This chain joins TRBV5-6 and TRBJ2-5, with TRBD2 matching over 7 bases. The CDR3 is made up of 14 amino acids. V was pared by 4 bases and J by 5 bases, with 8 bases of the junction left unmatched. Per germline, CDR1 SGHDT and CDR2 YYEEEE. As DNA, the CDR3 is TGTGCCAGCAGCCCCCTTGTGGGGGGGGAGACCCAGTACTTC. Translating gives CASSPLVGGETQYF.

This clone was counted a few times. The genes are TRBV5-1 and TRBJ2-7; unclear D gene. Germline lookup yields CDR1 SGHRS and CDR2 YFSETQ. V lost 5 bases, J lost 6 bases, and 15 bases lay in between. This CDR3 spans 13 amino acids. The CDR3 is CASRRWAEGEQYF. Written as DNA, the CDR3 is TGCGCCAGCAGAAGGTGGGCAGAAGGCGAGCAGTACTTC.

The gene calls are TRBV7-9 and TRBJ2-3; D unresolved. The CDR3 is 10 amino acids. CDR1 is SEHNR and CDR2 is FQNEAQ in the germline V gene (reference sequence). V lost 8 bases, J lost 6 bases, and 6 bases lay in between. CDR3 sequence reads: CASRSDTQYF. Here the CDR3 DNA reads TGTGCCAGCCGGTCGGATACGCAGTATTTT.

This clone was seen a few times. V usage is TRBV11-2 and J usage is TRBJ1-2, with D perhaps TRBD1 (5 bases). The V and J ends lost 5 bases and 4 bases respectively, with 26 bases between them. The CDR3 extends over 18 amino acids. CDR1 is SGHAT, CDR2 FQNNGV, per germline. The CDR3 bases are TGTGCCAGCAGCCCCCCGTCAGAAACAGGCGGAATGCTCTATGGCTACACCTTC. It codes for CASSPPSETGGMLYGYTF.

This clone appeared a few times. This chain links TRBV19 with TRBJ1-5; D unclear. Trimming shortened V by 6 bases and J by 0 bases, and 9 bases separated the two germline ends. This CDR3 spans 14 amino acids. Germline V CDR1 and CDR2: LNHDA, SQIVND (reference sequence). The CDR3 reads CASRQSGSNQPQHF. The CDR3 region has the DNA TGTGCCAGTAGGCAGAGCGGTAGCAATCAGCCCCAGCATTTT.

The chain recombines TRBV19 with TRBJ2-1, with 8 bases aligning to TRBD2. Germline-derived CDR1 and CDR2 are LNHDA and SQIVND (reference sequence). The CDR3 totals 16 residues. Trimming cost V 5 bases and J 0 bases; bases outside gene matches: 6. This CDR3 reads CASSPGGGSSYNEQFF. CDR3 nucleotide sequence: TGTGCCAGTAGTCCCGGGGGGGGGAGCTCCTACAATGAGCAGTTCTTC.

This clone was counted a few times. The V gene is TRBV30, the J gene TRBJ2-1; possibly TRBD2 for D (6 bases). V lost 3 bases and J 3 bases, leaving 9 bases between the germline ends. This CDR3 spans 13 amino acids. The germline CDR1 and CDR2 sequences are GTSNPN and SVGIG (reference sequence). Here the CDR3 DNA reads TGTGCCTGGAGCGCCGGGGGCTACAATGAGCAGTTCTTC. Protein: CAWSAGGYNEQFF.

This chain links TRBV16 with TRBJ1-3; 8 nucleotides align to TRBD1. Trimming took 4 bases from V and 0 from J; bases not matched to a gene: 11. This CDR3 comprises 18 residues. CDR1 KGHSY and CDR2 FQNENV come from the germline V gene. CDR3 bases: TGTGCCAGCAGCCCCCTTGACGGGACAGGTCCCTCTGGAAACACCATATATTTT. Translated: CASSPLDGTGPSGNTIYF.

This clone appeared a few times. The CDR3 DNA reads as TGTGCCAGCAGCCAAGGACAGTACCAAGAGACCCAGTACTTC. It is translated as CASSQGQYQETQYF. The chain is built from TRBV9 and TRBJ2-5, with D possibly being TRBD1 (6 bases). Germline values: CDR1 SGDLS, CDR2 YYNGEE. The length of the CDR3 is 14 residues. V was trimmed by 4 bases and J by 0 bases, leaving 10 bases between them.

This clone showed up just a few times. The rearrangement uses TRBV6-1 and TRBJ2-3, with 8 nucleotides matching TRBD2. This CDR3 spans 15 amino acids. Germline CDR1 MNHNS, CDR2 SASEGT. J was trimmed by 1 base and V by 3 bases; bases with no gene match: 3. The CDR3 here is CASSDWREGTDTQYF. The DNA for the CDR3 is TGTGCCAGCAGTGATTGGCGGGAGGGCACAGATACGCAGTATTTT.

This clone was counted a few times. This chain uses TRBV2 with TRBJ2-7; D is perhaps TRBD2 (6 bases). CDR1 is SNHLY, CDR2 FYNNEI, per germline. CDR3 length equals 15 residues. The V gene lost 2 bases and the J gene lost 0 bases, with 11 bases spanning the gap. The chain's CDR3 is CASSEQRALSYEQYF. The CDR3 bases are TGTGCCAGCAGTGAACAGCGGGCCCTCTCCTACGAGCAGTACTTC.

The gene calls are TRBV30 and TRBJ2-1, with 8 positions matching TRBD2. The V gene's germline CDR1 is GTSNPN and CDR2 SVGIG (reference sequence). The junction had 12 bases not matched to a gene; V was cut back by 8 bases and J by 6 bases. This CDR3 has 14 amino acids. CDR3 sequence: CAQLIAGGINEQFF. CDR3 nucleotides: TGTGCCCAATTAATCGCGGGGGGAATCAATGAGCAGTTCTTC.

The V and J genes are TRBV4-2 and TRBJ2-5, with D tentatively TRBD1 (5 bases). CDR1 and CDR2 from the germline V gene are LGHNA and YNFKEQ. The ends were cut back, 1 base at V and 5 bases at J, with 8 bases in the middle. The CDR3 has 13 residues. The CDR3 nucleotides read TGTGCCAGCAGCCAAGGGGGCGGCGAGACCCAGTACTTC. Its translation is CASSQGGGETQYF.

There are a few counts of this clone. This chain joins TRBV18 and TRBJ2-7; 12 nucleotides align to TRBD2. CDR1 is KGHSH, CDR2 LQKENI, per germline. V shed 2 bases, J shed 5 bases, and the junction held 7 bases outside the gene matches. The CDR3 has 16 amino acids. The CDR3 reads CASSPMFLAGGNEQYF. The CDR3 DNA follows: TGTGCCAGCTCACCAATGTTCCTAGCGGGGGGGAACGAGCAGTACTTC.

This clone was observed a few times. The chain combines TRBV5-1 with TRBJ2-1; perhaps TRBD1 as D (5 bases). The germline V gene has CDR1 SGHRS and CDR2 YFSETQ. V was clipped by 6 bases and J by 10 bases, with 11 bases between them. This CDR3 is built from 11 residues. CDR3 loop: CASTKGREQFF. The DNA of the CDR3 is TGCGCCAGCACCAAGGGGCGGGAGCAGTTCTTC.

Concerning this clone: A junction end diverges from the germline sequence, so it may reflect a read error. The V call is TRBV27, the J call TRBJ1-2; D possibly corresponds to TRBD1 (5 bases). CDR3 length: 13 amino acids. The germline CDR1 and CDR2 sequences are MNHEY and SMNVEV (reference sequence). The CDR3 bases are TGTGCCAGCAGCGGGACTCCTGAGGGAGGCTCCACCTTC. Translation gives CASSGTPEGGSTF.

This clone has only a few counts. The CDR3 sequence: CASSLGGGPLNEQYF. CDR3 coding DNA: TGTGCCAGCAGCCTAGGTGGAGGGCCTCTTAACGAGCAGTACTTC. V usage is TRBV7-3 and J usage is TRBJ2-7, with D maybe TRBD2 (6 bases). V lost 5 bases to trimming and J lost 5 bases, with 19 bases between them. Germline V gene data show CDR1 as SGHTA and CDR2 as FQGTGA. The CDR3 has 15 residues.

This clone has just a few counts. This chain connects TRBV5-1 to TRBJ2-7, with D perhaps TRBD1 (5 bases). The CDR3 consists of 13 residues. Germline loops: CDR1 SGHRS, CDR2 YFSETQ. The V end was cut by 3 bases, the J end by 0 bases, with 7 bases between. In DNA, the CDR3 is TGCGCCAGCAGCTCGGACAACTCCTACGAGCAGTACTTC. This encodes CASSSDNSYEQYF.

This chain links TRBV6-6 with TRBJ1-1; perhaps TRBD1 as D (5 bases). The germline CDR1 and CDR2 sequences are MNHNY and SVGAGI (reference sequence). Between the trimmed V and J ends, which lost 6 bases and 1 base, there was a span of 12 bases. The CDR3 has 14 amino acids. The CDR3 nucleotides are TGTGCCAGCAGAACCGACAGAAAGAACACTGAAGCTTTCTTT. It is translated as CASRTDRKNTEAFF.

The chain is built from TRBV5-6 and TRBJ1-5; the match to TRBD1 covers 9 bases. CDR1 SGHDT and CDR2 YYEEEE come from the germline V gene. The CDR3 consists of 14 residues. The J segment lost 4 bases and the V segment lost 2 bases, leaving 1 base of the junction unmatched. CDR3 coding DNA: TGTGCCAGCAGCTTAGACAGGGGGAATCAGCCCCAGCATTTT. Protein: CASSLDRGNQPQHF. Full variable domain (outside the CDR3, taken from reference TRBV5-6 and TRBJ1-5): DAGVTQSPTHLIKTRGQQVTLRCSPKSGHDTVSWYQQALGQGPQFIFQYYEEEERQRGNFPDRFSGHQFPNYSSELNVNALLLGDSALYLCASSLDRGNQPQHFGDGTRLSIL.

This clone was found a few times. The chain joins TRBV30 to TRBJ1-5, with 7 bases fitting TRBD1. Germline CDR1 GTSNPN, CDR2 SVGIG (reference sequence). V lost 0 bases and J lost 0; bases outside the gene matches: 11. CDR3 length: 18 amino acids. This CDR3 is CAWSVQRDSKYSNQPQHF. In DNA, the CDR3 is TGTGCCTGGAGTGTCCAACGGGACAGTAAGTATAGCAATCAGCCCCAGCATTTT.

The chain links TRBV19 to TRBJ1-1, with D unclear. Trimming cost V 2 bases and J 4 bases, with 11 bases left between them. Germline V gene data show CDR1 as LNHDA and CDR2 as SQIVND (reference sequence). The CDR3 totals 14 residues. CDR3 residues: CASSIKVSGTEAFF. The DNA for the CDR3 is TGTGCCAGTAGTATAAAGGTTTCGGGCACTGAAGCTTTCTTT. The full variable domain, in which reference TRBV19 and TRBJ1-1 provide the parts outside the CDR3, is DGGITQSPKYLFRKEGQNVTLSCEQNLNHDAMYWYRQDPGQGLRLIYYSQIVNDFQKGDIAEGYSVSREKKESFPLTVTSAQKNPTAFYLCASSIKVSGTEAFFGQGTRLTVV.

The chain couples TRBV6-1 to TRBJ1-2; D might be TRBD1 (6 bases). Looked up from germline, CDR1 is MNHNS and CDR2 is SASEGT. The germline V and J ends were trimmed by 3 bases and 5 bases, with 22 bases remaining between them. The CDR3 extends over 17 amino acids. The CDR3 DNA reads TGTGCCAGCAGTGAGGCAACAGGGAATAAGGGGGAATATGGCTACACCTTC. Translating gives CASSEATGNKGEYGYTF.

This clone has just a few counts. The sample holds other DNA sequences that translate to the same CDR3. This chain connects TRBV6-1 to TRBJ1-1, with 10 bases that match TRBD1. The junction had 6 bases not matched to a gene; V was cut back by 10 bases and J by 1 base. The CDR3 contains 14 residues. The germline V gene encodes CDR1 MNHNS and CDR2 SASEGT. This CDR3 is CAIPTGGPNTEAFF. DNA for the CDR3: TGTGCCATACCGACAGGGGGCCCGAACACTGAAGCTTTCTTT.

This clone was seen only a few times. J is TRBJ1-2 and V is TRBV28; 7 bases are shared with TRBD1. Germline CDR1 and CDR2: MDHEN and SYDVKM. Germline trimming cut 2 bases from V and 4 bases from J; bases unmatched to any gene: 7. This CDR3 spans 15 amino acids. This CDR3 reads CASSLLYRDSYGYTF. The CDR3 bases are TGTGCCAGCAGTTTACTATACCGGGACAGCTATGGCTACACCTTC.

In this sample, this clone turned up a few times. The chain couples TRBV19 to TRBJ1-2; 7 bases are a match to TRBD1. The CDR3 has 15 residues. The J segment lost 4 bases and the V segment lost 4 bases, leaving 9 bases of the junction unmatched. CDR1 and CDR2 from the germline V gene are LNHDA and SQIVND (reference sequence). The CDR3: CASSKTGTAAYGYTF. For the CDR3, the DNA is TGTGCCAGTAGTAAGACCGGGACAGCGGCCTATGGCTACACCTTC.